Listed below are T cell receptor beta chains from one sample, sequenced in a study of OX40 agonist ivuxolimab in advanced cancers. Clones were read by immunoSEQ multiplex PCR, and TCRdb kept only the in-frame ones, dropping some. The top ten clones hold roughly 4.8% of a sample with roughly 60,000 clones, about 88% of them seen once. The sequencing here drew on CD4+ or CD8+ T cells sorted from blood, taken in a trial of the OX40 agonist ivuxolimab. These receptors were obtained from an adult with an advanced solid tumor such as melanoma, head and neck, liver or kidney cancer. The CDR3 runs from the conserved cysteine through the conserved F or W. A D gene is named only where the DNA matches it firmly. Some rows mark clone size as missing; the rest say once, few, many or name a class of expanded clone.

v_gene	abundance	d_gene	j_gene	CDR3aa	CDR3nt
TRBV28	-	TRBD1	TRBJ2-1	CAGQSSYNEQFF	TGTGCGGGACAGAGCTCCTACAATGAGCAGTTCTTC
TRBV28	-	-	TRBJ2-1	CASSFTTSLNEQFF	TGTGCCAGCAGTTTTACCACTAGTCTCAATGAGCAGTTCTTC
TRBV11-2	-	-	TRBJ2-7	CASSSRPPAEEQYF	TGTGCCAGCAGCTCTCGTCCCCCCGCAGAGGAGCAGTACTTC
TRBV11-3	once	-	TRBJ2-7	CASSAGSFTEQYF	TGTGCCAGCAGCGCCGGGAGCTTTACCGAGCAGTACTTC
TRBV5-5	-	-	TRBJ2-6	CASSPGISLGANVLTF	TGTGCCAGCAGCCCGGGTATAAGTTTAGGGGCCAACGTCCTGACTTTC
TRBV28	-	-	TRBJ2-7	CASTRDHEQYF	TGTGCCAGCACCCGGGATCACGAGCAGTACTTC
TRBV2	-	-	TRBJ2-2	CASSKGQNTGELFF	TGTGCCAGCAGTAAAGGACAGAACACCGGGGAGCTGTTTTTT
TRBV5-4	-	TRBD1	TRBJ2-5	CASSPKTGEETQYF	TGTGCCAGCAGCCCTAAAACAGGGGAAGAAACCCAGTACTTC
TRBV30	-	-	TRBJ1-2	CAWRERTDYGYTF	TGTGCCTGGAGGGAGAGGACAGATTATGGCTACACCTTC
TRBV4-1	-	-	TRBJ2-7	CASSHYYEQYF	TGCGCCAGCAGCCACTACTACGAGCAGTACTTC
TRBV6-5	-	-	TRBJ2-5	CASRTVGETQYF	TGTGCCAGCAGGACGGTGGGGGAGACCCAGTACTTC
TRBV28	-	TRBD1	TRBJ2-7	CASRTGGYEQYF	TGTGCCAGCAGGACAGGGGGTTACGAGCAGTACTTC
TRBV6-1	-	TRBD2	TRBJ2-7	CASSEGEVAGGFSFF	TGTGCCAGCAGTGAAGGGGAAGTAGCGGGAGGATTTTCATTCTTC
TRBV6-1	-	-	TRBJ2-3	CASGREDTDTQYF	TGTGCCAGCGGGCGGGAAGACACAGATACGCAGTATTTT
TRBV5-1	few	-	TRBJ1-3	CASSLDPGGNTIYF	TGCGCCAGCAGCTTGGATCCTGGAGGAAACACCATATATTTT
TRBV28	-	TRBD1	TRBJ1-2	CASSPGQAHYGYTF	TGTGCCAGCAGCCCAGGACAGGCGCACTATGGCTACACCTTC